This TCR beta chain is drawn from a study of blood T cell repertoires in COVID-19. A few counts support this clone. The repertoire was sequenced with immunoSEQ multiplex PCR; TCRdb's copy has only in-frame clones and lacks some. The table lists 270,000 or so clones, approximately 88% of them singletons. Germline V gene lookup returns CDR1 SNHLY and CDR2 FYNNEI. This CDR3 spans 16 amino acids. V lost 6 bases to trimming and J lost 6 bases; unmatched junction nucleotides: 13. The source of this sequence is a woman aged 35 to 49 with acute COVID-19. Sequencing was carried out using PBMCs or T cells enriched from blood (not recorded which). The chain uses TRBV2 and TRBJ1-5, with 8 bases lining up with TRBD1. The CDR3 loop is CASRSRWSGGGQPQHF. CDR3 sequence (DNA): TGTGCCAGCAGATCCCGTTGGTCAGGGGGCGGTCAGCCCCAGCATTTT.